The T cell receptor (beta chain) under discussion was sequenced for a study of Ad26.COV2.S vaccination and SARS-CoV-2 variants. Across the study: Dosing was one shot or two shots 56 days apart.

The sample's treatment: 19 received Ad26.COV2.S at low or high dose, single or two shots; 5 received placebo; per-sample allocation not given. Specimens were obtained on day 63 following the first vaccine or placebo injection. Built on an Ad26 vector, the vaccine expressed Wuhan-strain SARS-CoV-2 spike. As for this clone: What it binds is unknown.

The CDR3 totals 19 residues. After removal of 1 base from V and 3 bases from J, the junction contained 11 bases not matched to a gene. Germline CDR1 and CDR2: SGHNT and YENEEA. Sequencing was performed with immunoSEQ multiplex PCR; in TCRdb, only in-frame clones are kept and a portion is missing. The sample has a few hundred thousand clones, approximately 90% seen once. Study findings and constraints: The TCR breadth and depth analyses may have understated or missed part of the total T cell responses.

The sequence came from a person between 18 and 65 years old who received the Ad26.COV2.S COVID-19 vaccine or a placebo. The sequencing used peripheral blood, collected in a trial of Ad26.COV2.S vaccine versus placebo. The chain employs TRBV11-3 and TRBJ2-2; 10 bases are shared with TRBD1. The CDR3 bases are TGTGCCAGCAGCTTAGGACGCATTTTTGGGACAGGGGACACCGGGGAGCTGTTTTTT. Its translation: CASSLGRIFGTGDTGELFF.